This TCR beta chain comes out of a study of shared clonotypes between healthy human individuals. Only in-frame clones appear in the TCRdb table, and some are missing; sequencing was by immunoSEQ multiplex PCR. The sample has more than 2 million clones, about 95% seen once. Terminally differentiated effector memory CD45RA+ cells were left out of the naive CD8 fraction, which was CD45RO-negative and positively selected for CCR7. J gave up 7 bases and V 6 bases, and 12 bases lay outside the gene matches. CDR3 length: 14 amino acids. In germline, CDR1 is MNHEY, CDR2 SVGAGI. On this clone: Its antigen is not identified.

Regarding the study as a whole: Memory subsets generally showed lower estimated richness than naive subsets.

This TCR came from a man aged 18 to 30 in good health. The specimen sequenced was naive CD8+ T cells sorted from blood. The rearrangement links TRBV6-5 to TRBJ2-7, with 7 bases fitting TRBD2. CDR3 nucleotides: TGTGCCAGCAGCCCCGGACGGGAGGAGGCGGAGCAGTACTTC. This encodes CASSPGREEAEQYF.